The clone carrying this T cell receptor beta chain was observed at least ten times. These data originate in a study of regulatory T cells in long-lasting Graves disease. This sample's time point: newly diagnosed GD, antithyroid drugs for less than 3 months. Generation of the TCR library employed RNA extracted from PBMCs. TCR beta libraries were built with iRepertoire HTBI primers and Arm-PCR of CDR3 regions. TCRdb recomputed calls from the multiplex PCR reads with MiXCR, one row per CDR3 protein. The table shows some 350,000 distinct CDR3 sequences, with around 16% occurring only once. There are 15 residues in the CDR3. V lost 4 bases to trimming and J lost 2 bases, with 14 bases between them. Germline CDR1 is LGHDT and CDR2 is YNNKEL (reference sequence). These data also formed part of another study, on T cells in Graves' hyperthyroidism and ophthalmopathy. That report notes: An absence of ophthalmopathy progression within 18 months meant stable Graves' hyperthyroidism. With the HTBI primer set, the TCR CDR3 went through a first round of RT-PCR.

Sequenced here: peripheral blood mononuclear cells (PBMCs), sampled at new diagnosis, from a patient treated with antithyroid drugs. The chain is built from TRBV3-1 and TRBJ1-1; D perhaps matches TRBD1 (6 bases). This sequence was found in a woman between 18 and 29 years old with Graves disease. As DNA, the CDR3 is TGTGCCAGCAGCCCCGTTCGGGACATCAACACTGAAGCTTTCTTT. This gives the protein CASSPVRDINTEAFF.